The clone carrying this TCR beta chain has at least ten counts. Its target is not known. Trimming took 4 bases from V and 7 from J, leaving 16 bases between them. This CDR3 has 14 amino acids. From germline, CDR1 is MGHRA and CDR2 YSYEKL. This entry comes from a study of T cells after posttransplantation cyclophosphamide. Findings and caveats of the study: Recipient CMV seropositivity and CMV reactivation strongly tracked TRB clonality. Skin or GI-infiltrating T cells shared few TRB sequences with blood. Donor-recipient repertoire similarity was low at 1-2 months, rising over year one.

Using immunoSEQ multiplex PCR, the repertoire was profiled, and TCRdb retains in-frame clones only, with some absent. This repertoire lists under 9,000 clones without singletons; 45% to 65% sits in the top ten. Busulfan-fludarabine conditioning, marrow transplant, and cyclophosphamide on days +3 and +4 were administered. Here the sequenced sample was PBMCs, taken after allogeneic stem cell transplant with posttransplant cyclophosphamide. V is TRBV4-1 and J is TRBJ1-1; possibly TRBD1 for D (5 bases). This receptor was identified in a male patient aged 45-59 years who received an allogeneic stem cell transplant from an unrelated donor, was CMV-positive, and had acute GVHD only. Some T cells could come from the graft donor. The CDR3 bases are TGCGCCAGCAGCCTAGGACAAAAGAGCGATGAAGCTTTCTTT. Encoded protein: CASSLGQKSDEAFF.